The rows below give T cell receptor beta chains drawn from one sample of a study of beta chain features in type 1 diabetes. Profiling relied on immunoSEQ multiplex PCR, and the TCRdb table lists in-frame clones only, not all of them. The repertoire includes almost 350,000 clones, around 7.6% of them detected once, and 0.44% sits in the top ten. Input material: central memory CD4+ T cells from blood. Source of these receptors: a young woman in good health. The CDR3 runs from the conserved cysteine through the conserved F or W.

j_call,cdr3_length,v_call,cdr3_aa
TRBJ2-1,14,TRBV11-2,CASSQGTSVSEQFF
TRBJ2-7,15,TRBV2,CASSGSGRALNEQYF
TRBJ2-7,16,TRBV28,CASSFAGRDSSYEQYF
TRBJ2-1,15,TRBV25-1,CASRLMTSGDNEQFF
TRBJ2-5,16,TRBV7-8,CASSLGDRALGGTQYF
TRBJ2-3,15,TRBV5-4,CASRRSGTGTDTQYF
TRBJ1-5,15,TRBV28,CASSFGGQGNQPQHF
TRBJ1-2,11,TRBV28,CASGKAYGYTF
TRBJ2-5,13,TRBV7-2,CASSRGQGETQYF
TRBJ1-5,15,TRBV2,CASSRRGPSNQPQHF
TRBJ1-2,14,TRBV7-2,CASSPRAGNYGYTF
TRBJ2-7,13,TRBV7-9,CASSLQGLGEQYF
TRBJ1-5,13,TRBV4-2,CASSKEENQPQHF
TRBJ2-2,16,TRBV28,CASSPWTAPNTGELFF
TRBJ1-2,14,TRBV7-2,CASSSGWGSYGYTF
TRBJ2-7,14,TRBV19,CASSPARSAYEQYF
TRBJ2-3,17,TRBV29-1,CSVGSGSGVSGTDTQYF
TRBJ1-2,12,TRBV28,CASGDRFYGYTF
TRBJ2-1,16,TRBV7-3,CASSLMGHGSYNEQFF
TRBJ2-3,14,TRBV27,CASRLAGGTDTQYF
TRBJ1-2,12,TRBV25-1,CASNTGNYGYTF
TRBJ1-2,13,TRBV2,CASSALTPYGYTF
TRBJ1-1,10,TRBV20-1,CSARRTEAFF
TRBJ1-1,14,TRBV4-2,CASSQDRGGGVTFF
TRBJ2-3,14,TRBV5-4,CASSFRSEAHTQYF
TRBJ2-7,12,TRBV13,CASSVTAYEQYF
TRBJ2-3,13,TRBV11-2,CASSLGHADTQYF
TRBJ2-5,16,TRBV7-3,CASSSPDGQYQETQYF
TRBJ2-7,14,TRBV7-9,CASSLRTSGGGWYF
TRBJ1-1,15,TRBV7-2,CASSLVGSLNTEAFF
TRBJ2-3,13,TRBV5-4,CASSRQTADTQYF
TRBJ2-7,14,TRBV28,CASSLAGDNYEQYF
TRBJ2-5,15,TRBV5-4,CASSSSTGAQETQYF
TRBJ1-5,14,TRBV6-6,CASSTDRGNQPQHF
TRBJ1-2,13,TRBV2,CASSGDRSYGYTF
TRBJ1-1,13,TRBV19,CASSIEEYTEAFF
-,14,TRBV7-2,CASSLTGYSYEQYF
TRBJ2-7,14,TRBV27,CASSFRGGSYEQYF
TRBJ2-1,14,TRBV5-1,CASSQRQGLGEQFF